The TCR beta chain under discussion was sequenced for a study of glioma-infiltrating T cells. This CDR3 spans 12 amino acids. CDR1 and CDR2 (germline): SGDLS, YYNGEE. V was trimmed by 0 bases and J by 6 bases, leaving 6 bases between them. Amplification of TCR alpha and beta CDR3 regions from RNA used iRepertoire nested multiplex PCR. TCRdb itself ran the multiplex PCR reads through MiXCR, one entry per CDR3 protein. The data contain about 99,000 distinct CDR3 sequences, about 28% of them seen just once; the ten biggest clones take up less than 55%. This receptor was identified in a human donor with low-grade glioma or glioblastoma, undergoing nonglioma brain surgery, or in good health (not recorded which). Sequencing input: glioma tissue, nonneoplastic brain tissue, or PBMCs (not recorded which). This chain uses TRBV9 with TRBJ1-2; D is uncertain. The CDR3 DNA reads as TGTGCCAGCAGCGTAGATCCGGATGGCTACACCTTC. Translation: CASSVDPDGYTF.